This T cell receptor beta chain was sequenced during a study of beta chain features in type 1 diabetes. Findings of the study overall: It was not settled here whether HLA type affects TCRB rearrangement. A potential PCR bias toward shorter templates would be equal in patient and control samples. In all four CD4+ subsets, TCRB CDR3 length was significantly, moderately reduced in type 1 diabetes.

V shed 3 bases and J 4 bases; nucleotides not matched to a gene: 6. The CDR3 has 16 amino acids. Per the germline V gene, CDR1 is ENHRY and CDR2 is SYGVKD. As regards this clone: Its antigen is undetermined.

Investigators reverse transcribed all isolated RNA, so they sequenced expressed TCRB transcripts. Assay: immunoSEQ multiplex PCR; the TCRdb copy retains only in-frame clones and omits some. The sample lists roughly 50,000 clones; about 50% were seen once. The authors sorted CD4+ naive, central memory, regulatory and stem cell-like memory cells via CD45RO/CCR7/CD25/CD127/CD95/CD27. Purity exceeding 98% was reached by all sorted populations. The specimen sequenced was Tregs from blood. The source of this sequence is a woman between 40 and 55 years old with type 1 diabetes. The rearrangement uses TRBV10-3 and TRBJ1-5, with 10 bases matching TRBD1. The CDR3 here is CAISDSRQGANQPQHF. In DNA, the CDR3 is TGTGCCATCAGTGATTCGAGACAGGGGGCTAATCAGCCCCAGCATTTT.